This TCR beta chain is from a study of human T cells and chemical hapten exposure (dated by TCRdb to about 2021). Broadly, across the study: For sensitization, 2% DPC in acetone was applied to a 2 cm by 2 cm area of upper inner arm skin. Throughout the approximately 23-week study period, patients were also given weekly therapeutic DPC doses on the scalp. Patch tests used Finn chambers with 0.01% DPC on the upper back, scored after 6 days by International Contact Dermatitis Research Group standards. Alopecia areata with under or over 50% scalp involvement, alopecia totalis and alopecia universalis were represented in the patient cohort, which was mostly female. Libraries were combined into a pool for sequencing, and differences in TCR yield between samples came mainly from small differences in library volumes within the pool. The study tracked peripheral blood TCR repertoire changes in vivo during primary and secondary sensitization to the hapten diphenylcyclopropenone (DPC) in alopecia patients. Blood was sampled from patients pre-sensitization (week 0) and at 2, 6 and about 24 weeks after DPC sensitization. Blood for TCR sequencing was provided by twenty-nine alopecia patients at one to four time points (pre-sensitization, 2, 6 and 24 weeks). Overall study outcomes, separate from this receptor: Patch test score correlated positively with the number of PT1 expanded TCRs, reaching significance at thresholds 8, 16 and 32 but not at 4. The number of TCRs above 1 in 1000 frequency did not change with DPC sensitization; there was no evidence of global repertoire structure alterations. Repeated subsampling changed both the strength of the expansion versus patch-test correlation and the threshold at which that correlation became significant. All patients had alopecia, a presumed autoimmune disease, so their immune response might differ from that of healthy individuals. Compared with pre-sensitization or healthy control sets, expanded TCRs formed significantly more large CDR3 similarity clusters, which is consistent with antigen-driven responses.

This clonotype was counted only a few times. Its antigen has not been determined. The input lacks base qualities; no much larger clone sits a single base away. The time point label here, explained by the study, means: patch test 3, about 24 weeks after DPC sensitization. Interpreted using the paper, the treatment or condition label stands for: therapeutic diphenylcyclopropenone sensitization with weekly scalp DPC. At each patch-test visit, blood was drawn before the patch test was applied. Patients were considered eligible if aged 18 to 70, diagnosed with alopecia and deemed suitable for DPC therapy, and patients were excluded if pregnant. Total RNA was extracted from unfractionated whole blood that had been collected in Tempus Blood RNA tubes. CDR1 is given as SGHTA and CDR2 as FQGNSA, both from the germline V gene. The CDR3 measures 14 amino acids from cysteine to phenylalanine. The kept DNA is CDR3 alone, 42 bases in frame from the first base. Between the V and J ends, shortened by 4 bases and 1 base respectively, the junction contains 10 bases.

Receptor amplification or capture employed RACE. TCRdb shows the sequencer as NextSeq 500. During library preparation, unique molecular identifiers were attached to individual cDNA molecules so that TCRs could be counted in a quantitative, reproducible way. Both TCR alpha and TCR beta chains were sequenced from each blood RNA sample. On the authors' methods: The median number of TCRs per sample was roughly 100,000, ranging from roughly 20,000 to 700,000. The Decombinator software suite was used to annotate the V, J and CDR3 of the TCR reads. For the PS versus PT1 abundance plots, all samples were subsampled to the same number of TCRs (28,000). Expanded TCRs were defined as absent before sensitization and observed at least eight times at the 2-week time point. TCRdb trimmed public reads at Q25 via fastp, called clones via MiXCR and kept in-frame beta chains. For every CDR3 protein sequence, its rows merge into one entry that carries the most common genes and DNA. The authors' filters were not applied to this entry. This sample holds about 160,000 distinct CDR3 sequences; around 30% were observed only once. Approximately 2.1% of the sample rests with the top ten.

Here the sequenced sample was whole blood, taken in connection with sensitization to the hapten diphenylcyclopropenone (DPC). The rearranged segments are TRBV7-2 and TRBJ1-1, with no reliable assignment of the D segment. The sequence derives from a woman aged 18-35 years with alopecia areata. Some clones in this sample may be carry-over from other donors' samples. For the CDR3, the sequence is CASSSDPANTEAFF. The nucleotides read TGTGCCAGCAGCTCGGACCCCGCGAACACTGAAGCTTTCTTT.